This TCR beta chain was recovered during a study of cytomegalovirus exposure and HLA in healthy donors. Study-wide results and caveats: Whilst most TCR sequences proved rare, a subset of public TCRs occurred across many donors. Researchers reported in a later analysis that a missense DCLRE1C variant was tied to TCR beta V- and J-gene trimming. A highly shared variant cluster was judged a likely technical artifact.

Comment on this clone: Its antigen is unidentified.

Germline-derived CDR1 and CDR2 are LGHNA and YSLEER. With 0 bases removed from V and 3 bases from J, the gap between germline ends came to 20 bases. The CDR3 has 18 residues. Though nominally healthy at sampling, donors likely had unrecorded immune exposures. The PCR employed 60 Vbeta primers together with 13 Jbeta primers. Produced via immunoSEQ multiplex PCR; TCRdb's table is partial and in-frame only. The sample consists of 50,000 to 70,000 clones, almost 80% of them appearing once. The specimen was PBMCs. The source of this sequence is a girl aged 10-17 years in good health and CMV-seropositive. The chain couples TRBV4-3 to TRBJ1-1; no clear D. The CDR3 region is CASSQEMIGQRVYTEAFF. CDR3 coding DNA: TGCGCCAGCAGCCAAGAAATGATCGGGCAGAGGGTATACACTGAAGCTTTCTTT.